This is a list of T cell receptor beta chains from one sample in a study of blood T cell repertoires in COVID-19. Some clones are missing from TCRdb's copy, which holds only in-frame ones; the method was immunoSEQ multiplex PCR. The sample lists over 300,000 clones; around nine tenths were seen once. Sequencing used PBMCs or T cells enriched from blood (not recorded which). Receptor source: a middle-aged woman who had recovered from COVID-19. The CDR3 runs from the conserved cysteine through the conserved F or W. Each record gives: J gene, clone size, V gene, D gene, CDR3 protein, CDR3 DNA. D genes are given only for firm matches. Rows may omit the clone size; those that give it use once, few, many or a size class.

>TRBJ1-1|NA|TRBV18|NA
CASSQGQLSEAFF
TGTGCCAGCTCACAGGGGCAACTTTCTGAAGCTTTCTTT
>TRBJ1-4|NA|TRBV24-1|NA
CATSDSAGSNEKLFF
TGTGCCACCAGTGATTCGGCGGGATCTAATGAAAAACTGTTTTTT
>TRBJ2-1|NA|TRBV11-2|TRBD1
CASSFQDRGGQFF
TGTGCCAGCAGCTTTCAAGACAGGGGGGGGCAGTTCTTC
>TRBJ2-7|once|TRBV19|TRBD1
CAILPGQGPGEQYF
TGTGCCATACTACCGGGACAGGGGCCGGGAGAGCAGTACTTC
>TRBJ2-3|NA|TRBV15|TRBD2
CATRPAGVPDTQYF
TGTGCCACCAGGCCAGCGGGGGTTCCAGATACGCAGTATTTT
>TRBJ1-1|NA|TRBV12-3/TRBV12-4|NA
CASSSGLLSEAFF
TGTGCCAGCAGTTCCGGGTTACTTTCTGAAGCTTTCTTT
>TRBJ2-3|NA|TRBV14|NA
CASSFSGATDTQYF
TGTGCCAGCAGCTTCAGTGGGGCTACAGATACGCAGTATTTT
>TRBJ2-7|NA|TRBV20-1|NA
CSAEYSEQYF
TGCAGTGCTGAGTATTCCGAGCAGTACTTC
>TRBJ2-7|once|TRBV7-2|TRBD2
CASSLGTSSLGEQYF
TGTGCCAGCAGCTTAGGGACTAGCTCCTTGGGGGAGCAGTACTTC
>TRBJ2-2|NA|TRBV7-2|NA
CASSLGTPRNTGELFF
TGTGCCAGCAGCTTAGGGACTCCTAGGAACACCGGGGAGCTGTTTTTT
>TRBJ1-4|NA|TRBV10-3|NA
CAISEKSNEKLFF
TGTGCCATCAGTGAGAAGAGTAATGAAAAACTGTTTTTT
>TRBJ1-6|once|TRBV28|TRBD1
CASISSGDRGRSPLHF
TGTGCCAGCATCTCCTCGGGGGACAGGGGTAGGTCACCCCTCCACTTT
>TRBJ2-3|NA|TRBV6-2/TRBV6-3|TRBD2
CASSYSETSDLRGTQYF
TGTGCCAGCAGTTACTCAGAGACTAGCGACTTGAGGGGAACGCAGTATTTT
>TRBJ1-1|NA|TRBV27|NA
CASSLEAGVRPTEAFF
TGTGCCAGCAGTTTAGAGGCAGGGGTACGGCCCACTGAAGCTTTCTTT
>TRBJ2-3|NA|TRBV24-1|NA
CATSPTSFDTDTQYF
TGTGCCACCAGCCCTACTAGCTTTGACACAGATACGCAGTATTTT
>TRBJ1-2|NA|TRBV5-1|TRBD1
CASSRQGSNYGYTF
TGCGCCAGCAGTCGACAGGGCTCCAACTATGGCTACACCTTC
>TRBJ2-5|NA|TRBV5-1|NA
CASSFLPAETQYF
TGCGCCAGCAGCTTTCTCCCTGCGGAGACCCAGTACTTC
>TRBJ1-2|NA|TRBV7-2|NA
CASSLSAGSYGYTF
TGTGCCAGCAGCTTAAGCGCAGGGTCCTATGGCTACACCTTC
>TRBJ2-7|NA|TRBV6-2/TRBV6-3|NA
CASSSTRGSYEQYF
TGTGCCAGCAGTTCCACCCGGGGCTCCTACGAGCAGTACTTC
>TRBJ2-7|NA|TRBV28|NA
CAVRARSYEQYF
TGTGCCGTCAGGGCTAGATCATACGAGCAGTACTTC
>TRBJ2-7|NA|TRBV7-2|NA
CASSSSGWEQYF
TGTGCCAGCAGCTCCTCAGGATGGGAGCAGTACTTC
>TRBJ1-5|NA|TRBV19|NA
CASSRGVGPQHF
TGTGCCAGTAGTAGGGGAGTGGGGCCCCAGCATTTT
>TRBJ2-1|NA|TRBV7-3|TRBD1
CASSPRGLVAEQFF
TGTGCCAGCAGCCCCAGGGGGCTTGTAGCAGAGCAGTTCTTC
>TRBJ2-7|NA|TRBV16|TRBD1
CASSQWDRGLEEQYF
TGTGCCAGCAGCCAATGGGACAGGGGGTTGGAAGAGCAGTACTTC
>TRBJ2-4|NA|TRBV28|TRBD2
CASSKAGGLRAKNIQYF
TGTGCCAGCAGCAAAGCGGGGGGGCTCCGAGCCAAAAACATTCAGTACTTC
>TRBJ1-1|NA|TRBV28|NA
CASSSGGGTNTEAFF
TGTGCCAGCAGTTCTGGGGGAGGGACGAACACTGAAGCTTTCTTT
>TRBJ1-2|NA|TRBV16|TRBD1
CASSQSAQGAVGYTF
TGTGCCAGCAGCCAATCGGCACAGGGGGCGGTTGGCTACACCTTC
>TRBJ2-1|NA|TRBV19|TRBD1
CASTTGTVAYNEQFF
TGTGCCAGTACTACCGGGACAGTCGCCTACAATGAGCAGTTCTTC
>TRBJ2-5|once|TRBV28|NA
CASSLRGWETQYF
TGTGCCAGCAGTTTACGGGGTTGGGAGACCCAGTACTTC